This record concerns one T cell receptor (beta chain) sequence. The method was immunoSEQ multiplex PCR; TCRdb's version includes in-frame clones alone and lacks a portion of them. The data hold hundreds of thousands of clones, with roughly 91% observed a single time. The data were obtained in a study of blood T cell repertoires in COVID-19. Study information: From the United States, Italy and Spain came samples of acute and convalescent COVID-19.

Trimming pared 2 bases from V and 1 base from J, leaving 8 bases between. The germline V gene has CDR1 GTSNPN and CDR2 SVGIG (reference sequence). This CDR3 is 13 amino acids long. Individuals aged about 18 to 90 years were recruited from some 26 US areas. Self-reported history from a screening survey and questionnaire set each donor's cohort. Sequenced sample: PBMCs or T cells enriched from blood (not recorded which). The receptor comes from a woman aged 45-59 years who had been exposed to COVID-19. J is TRBJ1-1 and V is TRBV30, with unresolved D. CDR3 nucleotide sequence: TGTGCCTGGAGTAAGCAGGCGAACACTGAAGCTTTCTTT. It is translated as CAWSKQANTEAFF.